The clone carrying this T cell receptor (beta chain) came up a few times. The antigen is undetermined. There are 16 residues in the CDR3. Germline CDR1 reads SGHKS; CDR2 reads YYEKEE (reference sequence). V lost 2 bases, J lost 3 bases, and 6 bases stayed unmatched. TCRdb recomputed calls from the 5' RACE reads with MiXCR, one row per CDR3 protein. The table has about 530,000 distinct CDR3 sequences, about 16% seen once; the top ten hold about 0.4%. These data originate in a study of identical twins. Study-wide results and caveats: Twin-shared out-of-frame alpha sequences showed excess low generation probability.

The sample was also reused in another study, on yellow fever vaccine responses in identical twins.

Sequenced: CD4+ T cells sorted from blood. The V gene is TRBV5-5, the J gene TRBJ1-5; 9 bases are a match to TRBD1. The TCR was taken from a woman aged 18-30 years in good health. The CDR3 DNA sequence: TGTGCCAGCAGCTTATGGACAGGGGCTCTCAATCAGCCCCAGCATTTT. Its protein is CASSLWTGALNQPQHF.